Listed below are T cell receptor beta chains from one sample, sequenced in a study of neurological immune-mediated disorders. Using its own MiXCR run on the 5' RACE reads, TCRdb lists one record per CDR3 protein. The sample contains tens of thousands of distinct CDR3 sequences, just over 2.5% of which appear only once. The sample was PBMCs. The origin of the receptors is a woman in her 30s with multiple sclerosis. Each CDR3 is given with its conserved first and last residue. D genes are given only for firm matches. The listing skips clone size in some rows; elsewhere it reads once, few, many or a size class.

d_call,v_call,j_call,clone_size,cdr3_nt,cdr3_aa
.,TRBV2,TRBJ1-1,many,TGTGCCAGCACCCCTCTGCTGTCTGCCACTGAAGCTTTCTTT,CASTPLLSATEAFF
TRBD1,TRBV20-1,TRBJ1-5,many,TGCAGTGCTAGTCCTCGCGGACAGGGCCAGCCCCAGCATTTT,CSASPRGQGQPQHF
TRBD2,TRBV24-1,TRBJ2-1,many,TGTGCCACCAGTGTTACTAGCGGGATAGAAGAGCAGTTCTTC,CATSVTSGIEEQFF
TRBD2,TRBV20-1,TRBJ2-5,many,TGCAGTGCCCCACTAGCGGGAGAATCTAAGACCCAGTACTTC,CSAPLAGESKTQYF
.,TRBV11-2,TRBJ1-1,.,TGTGCCAGCAGCACGAGACAGATGAACACTGAAGCTTTCTTT,CASSTRQMNTEAFF
TRBD1,TRBV2,TRBJ1-5,many,TGTGCCAGCAGCGACCCCCGGGACAGGGTTCAGCCCCAGCATTTT,CASSDPRDRVQPQHF
.,TRBV7-2,TRBJ2-1,many,TGTGCCAGCAGACAACTAGGGGGGGAGAATGAGCAGTTCTTC,CASRQLGGENEQFF
.,TRBV5-5,TRBJ1-1,many,TGTGCCAGCAGCTTGTGGGCGGAGAACACTGAAGCTTTCTTT,CASSLWAENTEAFF
.,TRBV5-1,TRBJ2-7,medium-sized,TGCGCCAGCAGCTGGTACCCACAGGGATCAACCTACGAGCAGTACTTC,CASSWYPQGSTYEQYF
.,TRBV12-3/TRBV12-4,TRBJ2-1,many,TGTGCCAGCAGTTTCCCCGGGGTAAGGAATGAGCAGTTCTTC,CASSFPGVRNEQFF
.,TRBV30,TRBJ2-5,many,TGTGCCTGGAGGGTACAGGTGGAAACCCAGTACTTC,CAWRVQVETQYF
.,TRBV3-1,TRBJ2-7,many,TGTGCCAGCAGCCAAGTTAGAGGGGGCGCGGGGGAGCAGTACTTC,CASSQVRGGAGEQYF
.,TRBV27,TRBJ2-2,many,TGTGCCAGCAGTTTATACTCGGGCTTAATGAACACCGGGGAGCTGTTTTTT,CASSLYSGLMNTGELFF
.,TRBV12-3/TRBV12-4,TRBJ2-7,many,TGTGCCAGCAGTTTAGTTGGCCAGCGGAACTTCTACGAGCAGTACTTC,CASSLVGQRNFYEQYF
.,TRBV5-6,TRBJ2-7,many,TGTGCCAGCAGCTTGGGGCACCTGGAGTACGAGCAGTACTTC,CASSLGHLEYEQYF
TRBD1,TRBV20-1,TRBJ2-1,.,TGCAGTGCTAGAGTCTCGGGACAGATCGACAATGAGCAGTTCTTC,CSARVSGQIDNEQFF
.,TRBV29-1,TRBJ2-2,many,TGCAGCTCCCGTGGCGGCACCGGGGAGCTGTTTTTT,CSSRGGTGELFF
TRBD2,TRBV20-1,TRBJ2-1,many,TGCAGTGCTAGTCTGGGGCTGGGAGGGAATGAGCAGTTCTTC,CSASLGLGGNEQFF
TRBD1,TRBV4-3,TRBJ2-7,many,TGCGCCAGCAGCCAAGAACAGGGGTACGAGCAGTACTTC,CASSQEQGYEQYF
TRBD1,TRBV6-2/TRBV6-3,TRBJ2-5,.,TGTGCCAGCAGTTACCGACAGGGGACCGAGACCCAGTACTTC,CASSYRQGTETQYF
.,TRBV20-1,TRBJ2-3,many,TGCAGTGCTCCCCCGCTAGCGTCCACAGATACGCAGTATTTT,CSAPPLASTDTQYF
TRBD2,TRBV7-2,TRBJ2-3,many,TGTGCCAGCAGCCTGACTAGCGGGAGCTGGGATACGCAGTATTTT,CASSLTSGSWDTQYF
TRBD2,TRBV7-9,TRBJ2-2,many,TGTGCCAGCAGCTTATTGAGCGGGGGAACCGGGGAGCTGTTTTTT,CASSLLSGGTGELFF
TRBD1,TRBV6-2/TRBV6-3,TRBJ2-7,many,TGTGCCAGCAGTTTGGACAGGGGCCTGACTTCCTACGAGCAGTACTTC,CASSLDRGLTSYEQYF
.,TRBV5-1,TRBJ2-1,many,TGCGCCAGCAGCTCCCCCCCGAGCAATGAGCAGTTCTTC,CASSSPPSNEQFF
TRBD1,TRBV5-5,TRBJ1-5,many,TGTGCCAGCAGCGCTACCGGGACAGGCAATCAGCCCCAGCATTTT,CASSATGTGNQPQHF
TRBD2,TRBV24-1,TRBJ2-2,many,TGTGCCACCAGTGACCTGACCGGGAGGGGGGAGCTGTTTTTT,CATSDLTGRGELFF
.,TRBV9,TRBJ2-7,many,TGTGCCAGCAGCCTTGCGGCAGGAGCAACCTACGAGCAGTACTTC,CASSLAAGATYEQYF
.,TRBV10-3,TRBJ2-3,many,TGTGCCATCAGTGAGTCGTTACTAGGCGTCGGGGAGGCGCAGTATTTT,CAISESLLGVGEAQYF
.,TRBV18,TRBJ1-5,many,TGTGCCAGCATCGAAAGCCGCAATCAGCCCCAGCATTTT,CASIESRNQPQHF